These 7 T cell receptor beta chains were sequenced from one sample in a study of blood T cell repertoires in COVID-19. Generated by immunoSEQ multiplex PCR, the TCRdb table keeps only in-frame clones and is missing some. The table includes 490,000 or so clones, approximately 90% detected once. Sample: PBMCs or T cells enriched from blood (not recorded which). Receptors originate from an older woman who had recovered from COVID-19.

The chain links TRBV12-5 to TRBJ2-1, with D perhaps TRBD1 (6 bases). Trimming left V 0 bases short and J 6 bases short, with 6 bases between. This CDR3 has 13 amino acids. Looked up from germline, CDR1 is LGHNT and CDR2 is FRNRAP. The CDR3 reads CASGLVQGNEQFF. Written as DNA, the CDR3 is TGTGCTAGTGGTTTGGTACAGGGCAATGAGCAGTTCTTC.

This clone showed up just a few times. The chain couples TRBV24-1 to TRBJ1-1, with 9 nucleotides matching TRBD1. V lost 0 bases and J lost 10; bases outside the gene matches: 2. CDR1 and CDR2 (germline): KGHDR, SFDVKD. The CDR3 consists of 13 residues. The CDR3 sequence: CATSDLSGQGAFF. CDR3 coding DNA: TGTGCCACCAGTGATTTGTCGGGACAGGGAGCTTTCTTT.

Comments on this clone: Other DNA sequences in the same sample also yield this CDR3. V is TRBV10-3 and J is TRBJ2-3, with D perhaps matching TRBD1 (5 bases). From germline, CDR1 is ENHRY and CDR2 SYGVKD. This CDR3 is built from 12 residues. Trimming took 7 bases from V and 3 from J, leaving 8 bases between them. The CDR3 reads CAIKQGTDTQYF. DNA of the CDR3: TGTGCCATCAAGCAGGGAACAGATACGCAGTATTTT.

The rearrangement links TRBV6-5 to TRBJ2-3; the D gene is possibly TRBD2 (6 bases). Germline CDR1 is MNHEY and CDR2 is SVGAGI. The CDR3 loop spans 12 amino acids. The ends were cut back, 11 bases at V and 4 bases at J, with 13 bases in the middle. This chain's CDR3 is CAGGGSSDTQYF. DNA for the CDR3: TGTGCCGGTGGGGGGAGCTCAGATACGCAGTATTTT.

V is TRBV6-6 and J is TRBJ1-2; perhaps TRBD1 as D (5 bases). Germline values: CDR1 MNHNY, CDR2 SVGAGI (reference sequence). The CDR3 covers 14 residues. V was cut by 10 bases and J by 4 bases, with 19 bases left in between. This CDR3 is CAIGPRAGLYGYTF. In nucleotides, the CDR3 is TGTGCCATAGGGCCCAGGGCGGGACTCTATGGCTACACCTTC.

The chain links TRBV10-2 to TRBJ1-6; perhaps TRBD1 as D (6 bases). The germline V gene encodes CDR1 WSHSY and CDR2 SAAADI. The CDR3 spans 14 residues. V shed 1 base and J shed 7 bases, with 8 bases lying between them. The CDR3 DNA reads TGCGCCAGCAGTGAGTGGACAGAAAATTCACCCCTCCACTTT. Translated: CASSEWTENSPLHF.

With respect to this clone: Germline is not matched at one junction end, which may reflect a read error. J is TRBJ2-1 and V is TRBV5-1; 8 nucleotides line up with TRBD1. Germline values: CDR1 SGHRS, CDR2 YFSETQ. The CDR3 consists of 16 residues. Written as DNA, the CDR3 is TGCGCCAGCAGTTTTTCCCAGGGGGCCTCCCACAATGAGCAGTTCTTC. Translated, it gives CASSFSQGASHNEQFF.